This entry is about one T cell receptor (beta chain). This receptor's antigen is unknown. Base qualities are not at hand, and no much larger clone is one base apart. Donors were a few dozen systemically healthy Caucasian individuals from Russia aged roughly 6 to 95 years. Approximately 9.3 milliliters of peripheral blood were collected from each donor into EDTA-treated Vacutainer tubes. Ficoll-Paque density-gradient centrifugation was used to isolate PBMCs, with at least 6.5 million obtained per sample. Total RNA, at least 5 micrograms per sample, was extracted from PBMCs with Trizol reagent. For every donor, flow cytometry on a PBMC aliquot measured the percentage of naive CD45RAhigh/CD27high T cells. The germline V gene specifies MDHEN as CDR1 and SYDVKM as CDR2. The germline ends are 14 bases apart after V is trimmed by 5 bases and J by 15 bases. From the cysteine through the phenylalanine, the CDR3 covers 11 amino acids. The DNA shown is the 33-base CDR3, in frame from base 1.

This record belongs to a study of blood T cells in healthy people across ages (dated by TCRdb to the mid-2010s). Regarding the complete study: In model experiments, roughly one uniquely barcoded TCR beta cDNA molecule per two T cells was captured by template switching. For two donors (one aged 18 to 30 and one aged 80 or older), the study analyzed two additional independent replicas of 1 million unique cDNA reads from the same blood draw. The donors were divided into four age groups: young (average approximately 15 years), middle-aged (around 41), aged (about 56) and long-lived (82). The study measured age-related changes in TCR beta repertoire diversity using deep sequencing normalized with unique cDNA molecular identifiers. Study-level results and caveats: There was a strong correlation between observed TCR beta diversity and the percentage of naive T cells measured by flow cytometry. Conclusive comparison of naive and antigen-experienced compartments was prevented by the profiling of bulk unsorted PBMCs. The CMV infection status of donors was not known, potentially confounding age-related changes in expanded clonotypes. Compared with the aged group, more naive CD4+ T cells, fewer expanded clones and increased TCR diversity were shown by the long-lived group, suggesting age selection. Estimates of total diversity based on one million sequenced T cells were regarded as lower bounds and as underestimates. As age increased, observed TCR beta diversity per million T cells dropped in a roughly linear way, and a significant reduction was already evident by age roughly 36.

Receptor libraries were prepared by 5' RACE. These reads were obtained on an Illumina HiSeq 2500. A second PCR of roughly 7 to 11 cycles was run with a J-beta primer mix and a sample-barcoded 5' primer. Each TCR beta cDNA molecule received a unique molecular identifier from a template-switch 5' adaptor carrying 12 random nucleotides. Each sample yielded at least 2.5 million CDR3-containing paired-end reads. First-strand cDNA synthesis was performed from all RNA using the Mint cDNA synthesis kit, with priming by a TRBC-specific oligonucleotide. All cDNA was treated with uracil-DNA glycosylase and then went through a first 18-cycle PCR with the universal primers M1SS and BC2_uni_R. On the authors' methods: Each sample was normalized by randomly selecting 1 million high-quality reads, each carrying a distinct molecular identifier. Instead of being binned into consensus sequences, reads with shared molecular identifiers were discarded. MiTCR, with a Q25 quality threshold and the strictest error-elimination algorithm, was used for CDR3 identification, clonotype clustering and error correction. Lower-bound total TCR beta diversity was estimated with a nonparametric unseen species model using Euler transformation. In-frame beta chains were kept once TCRdb had trimmed the public reads at Q25 with fastp and called clones with MiXCR. Merged by CDR3 protein, the rows form single entries marked with the most common genes and DNA. These V and J calls originate from TCRdb's pipeline instead of the authors' own analysis. This sample has under 1,100,000 distinct CDR3 sequences in its table, and 25% of those were observed once. Of the sample, 0.65% to 0.95% is held by the ten largest clones.

Another study also made use of these data, one on T cells of mothers and their children. According to the second study: The donors were nine systemically healthy Caucasian individuals, made up of three mothers and their six children. cDNA synthesis used all of the extracted RNA, with around 1.5 ug of RNA in each 15 ul reaction. Sample barcodes and 2-4 random nucleotides were added via the M1S primer in the second PCR. Over 9 million TCR beta CDR3 reads came from each mother, compared with some 3.1 million reads from each child. In both related and unrelated pairs, thymic selection shapes the output of TCR recombination in a similar way, with inherited differences having only a minor effect. Normalized repertoire overlap was always found to be slightly, but never significantly, higher in related mother-child pairs than in unrelated mother-child pairs. Persistent microchimeric T cell clones were not detected, at a sensitivity of about 100 clones per million clonotypes. The study used deep NGS to compare TCR beta repertoires of mothers and children, seeking features distinguishing related mother-child pairs from unrelated individuals. On average, the children were roughly 12 +/- 4 years old, while the mothers were approximately 41 +/- 4 years old. After adapter ligation was performed with NEBNext reagents, the libraries were sequenced on an Illumina HiSeq 2000 with 100+100 nt paired-end reads. Mother and child libraries were prepared a month apart and sequenced in separate runs to prevent cross-contamination. For each donor, between about 450,000 and 2,300,000 distinct TCR beta clonotypes were identified. Naive TCR beta clonotypes were estimated from low-frequency clonotypes matched to each donor's FACS-determined naive share, without sorting.

The TCR was taken from a girl aged 2-10 years in good health. The rearranged chain carries TRBV28 and TRBJ2-4, and possibly TRBD2, on 6 matching bases. Specimen: blood. The CDR3 amino acid sequence is: CASSPGLGRYF. The DNA is TGTGCCAGCAGTCCGGGACTTGGACGGTACTTC.